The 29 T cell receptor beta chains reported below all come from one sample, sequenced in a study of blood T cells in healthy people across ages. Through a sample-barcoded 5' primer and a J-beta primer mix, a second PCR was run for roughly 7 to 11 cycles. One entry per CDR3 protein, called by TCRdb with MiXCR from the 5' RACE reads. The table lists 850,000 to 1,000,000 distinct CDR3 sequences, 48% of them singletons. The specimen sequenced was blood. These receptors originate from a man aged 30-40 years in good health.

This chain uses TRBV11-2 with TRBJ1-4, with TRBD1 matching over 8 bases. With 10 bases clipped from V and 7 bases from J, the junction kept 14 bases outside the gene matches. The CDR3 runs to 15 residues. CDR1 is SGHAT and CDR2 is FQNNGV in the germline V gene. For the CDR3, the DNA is TGTGCCAACAGTCAAGGACAGGGAGAGTCTGAAAAACTGTTTTTT. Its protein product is CANSQGQGESEKLFF. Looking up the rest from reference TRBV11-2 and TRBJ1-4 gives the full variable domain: EAGVAQSPRYKIIEKRQSVAFWCNPISGHATLYWYQQILGQGPKLLIQFQNNGVVDDSQLPKDRFSAERLKGVDSTLKIQPAKLEDSAVYLCANSQGQGESEKLFFGSGTQLSVL.

Written as DNA, the CDR3 is TGTGCCAGCAGACCCCAGGGGAGGGGTTATGGCTACACCTTC. This sequence encodes CASRPQGRGYGYTF. The chain is built from TRBV28 and TRBJ1-2; perhaps TRBD1 as D (6 bases). Germline V CDR1 and CDR2: MDHEN, SYDVKM. Trimming cost V 6 bases and J 5 bases, with 16 bases left between them. The CDR3 spans 14 residues.

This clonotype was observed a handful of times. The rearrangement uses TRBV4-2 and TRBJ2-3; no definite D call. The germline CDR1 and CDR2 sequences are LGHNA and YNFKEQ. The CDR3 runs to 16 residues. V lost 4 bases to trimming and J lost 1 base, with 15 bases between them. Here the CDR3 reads CASSLGFGRGTDTQYF. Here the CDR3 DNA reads TGTGCCAGCAGCCTGGGGTTCGGTCGGGGCACAGATACGCAGTATTTT.

CDR3 region: CATSVAAHTEAFF. In DNA form, the CDR3 reads TGTGCCACCAGTGTCGCAGCCCACACTGAAGCTTTCTTT. The rearrangement joins TRBV24-1 to TRBJ1-1; D unclear. Germline V gene data show CDR1 as KGHDR and CDR2 as SFDVKD. V lost 5 bases and J lost 3, with 9 bases in between. This CDR3 has 13 amino acids.

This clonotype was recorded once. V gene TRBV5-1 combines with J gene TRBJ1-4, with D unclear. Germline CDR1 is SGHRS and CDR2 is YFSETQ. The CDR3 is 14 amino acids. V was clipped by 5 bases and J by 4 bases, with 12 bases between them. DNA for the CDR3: TGCGCCAGCAGTACGGGGTCCCTTAATGAAAAACTGTTTTTT. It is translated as CASSTGSLNEKLFF.

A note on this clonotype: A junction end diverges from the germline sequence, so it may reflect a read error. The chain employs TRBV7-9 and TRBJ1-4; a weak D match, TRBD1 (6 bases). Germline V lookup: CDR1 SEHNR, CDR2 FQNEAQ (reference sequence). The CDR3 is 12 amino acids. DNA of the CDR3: TGTGCCGGCAGGGGAACCAATGAAAAACTGTTTTTT. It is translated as CAGRGTNEKLFF.

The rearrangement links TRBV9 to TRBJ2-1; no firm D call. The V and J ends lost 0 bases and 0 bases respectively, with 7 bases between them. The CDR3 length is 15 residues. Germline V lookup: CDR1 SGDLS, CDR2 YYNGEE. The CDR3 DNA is TGTGCCAGCAGCGTAGATGCTAGCTCCTACAATGAGCAGTTCTTC. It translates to CASSVDASSYNEQFF.

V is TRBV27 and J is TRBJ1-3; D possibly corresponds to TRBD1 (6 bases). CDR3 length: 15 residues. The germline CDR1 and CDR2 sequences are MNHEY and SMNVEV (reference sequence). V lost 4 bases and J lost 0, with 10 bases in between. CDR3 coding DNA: TGTGCCAGCAGTTATTCAGGGGACTCTGGAAACACCATATATTTT. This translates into CASSYSGDSGNTIYF.

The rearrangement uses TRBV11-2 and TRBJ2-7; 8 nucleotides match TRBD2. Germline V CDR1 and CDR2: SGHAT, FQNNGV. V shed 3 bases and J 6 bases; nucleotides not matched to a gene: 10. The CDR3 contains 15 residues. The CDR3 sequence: CASSLELTSAGEQYF. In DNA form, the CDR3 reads TGTGCCAGCAGCTTGGAACTGACTAGCGCGGGCGAGCAGTACTTC. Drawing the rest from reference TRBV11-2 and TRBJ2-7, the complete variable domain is EAGVAQSPRYKIIEKRQSVAFWCNPISGHATLYWYQQILGQGPKLLIQFQNNGVVDDSQLPKDRFSAERLKGVDSTLKIQPAKLEDSAVYLCASSLELTSAGEQYFGPGTRLTVT.

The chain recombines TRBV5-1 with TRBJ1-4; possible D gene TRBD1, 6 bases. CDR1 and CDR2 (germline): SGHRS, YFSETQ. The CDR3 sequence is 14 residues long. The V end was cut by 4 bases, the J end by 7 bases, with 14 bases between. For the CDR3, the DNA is TGCGCCAGCAGCGTACAGGGTCTGCGTGAAAAACTGTTTTTT. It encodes CASSVQGLREKLFF.

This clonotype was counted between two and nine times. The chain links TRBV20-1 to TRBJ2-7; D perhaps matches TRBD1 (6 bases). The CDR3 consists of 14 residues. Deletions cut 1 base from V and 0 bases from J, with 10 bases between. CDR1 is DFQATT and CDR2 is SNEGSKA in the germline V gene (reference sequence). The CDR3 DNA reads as TGCAGTGCTAGAGGTTACAGGGACTCCTACGAGCAGTACTTC. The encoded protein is CSARGYRDSYEQYF.

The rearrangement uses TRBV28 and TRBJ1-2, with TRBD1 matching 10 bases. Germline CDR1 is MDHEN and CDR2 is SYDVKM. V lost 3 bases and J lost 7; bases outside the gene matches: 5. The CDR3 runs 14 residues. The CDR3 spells CASSFLDRGSGYTF. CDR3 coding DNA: TGTGCCAGCAGTTTCCTGGACAGGGGGTCTGGCTACACCTTC.

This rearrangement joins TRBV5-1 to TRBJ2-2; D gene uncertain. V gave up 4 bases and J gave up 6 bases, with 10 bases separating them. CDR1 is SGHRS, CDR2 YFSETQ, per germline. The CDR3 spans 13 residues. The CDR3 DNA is TGCGCCAGCAGCGTGAAAGGGCCCGGGGAGCTGTTTTTT. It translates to CASSVKGPGELFF.

CDR3 sequence (DNA): TGTGCCAGCTCACCAAGTAGCGGGGCCTACACAGATACGCAGTATTTT. Amino acids: CASSPSSGAYTDTQYF. The genes are TRBV18 and TRBJ2-3, with 8 bases aligning to TRBD2. CDR3 size: 16 residues. J lost 2 bases, V lost 2 bases, and 6 bases had no gene match. From germline, CDR1 is KGHSH and CDR2 LQKENI.

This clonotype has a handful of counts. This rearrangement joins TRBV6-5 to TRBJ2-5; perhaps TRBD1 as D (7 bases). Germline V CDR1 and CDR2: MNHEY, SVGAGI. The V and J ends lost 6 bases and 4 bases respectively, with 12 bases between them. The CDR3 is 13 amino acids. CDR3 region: CASSYRGGETQYF. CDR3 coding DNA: TGTGCCAGCAGCTACAGGGGAGGAGAGACCCAGTACTTC.

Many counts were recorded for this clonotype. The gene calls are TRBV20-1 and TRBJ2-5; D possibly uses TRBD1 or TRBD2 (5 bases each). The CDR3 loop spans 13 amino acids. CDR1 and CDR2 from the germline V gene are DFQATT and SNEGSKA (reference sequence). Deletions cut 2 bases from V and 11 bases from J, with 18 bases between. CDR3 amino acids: CSARRQPAWEQYF. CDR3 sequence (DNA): TGCAGTGCTAGAAGACAGCCTGCTTGGGAGCAGTACTTC.

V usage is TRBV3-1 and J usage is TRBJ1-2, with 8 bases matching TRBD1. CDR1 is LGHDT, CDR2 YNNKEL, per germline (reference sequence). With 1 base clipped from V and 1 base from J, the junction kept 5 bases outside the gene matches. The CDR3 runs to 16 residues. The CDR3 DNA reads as TGTGCCAGCAGCCAAGCAGGGGGCCAGGGTAACTATGGCTACACCTTC. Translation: CASSQAGGQGNYGYTF.

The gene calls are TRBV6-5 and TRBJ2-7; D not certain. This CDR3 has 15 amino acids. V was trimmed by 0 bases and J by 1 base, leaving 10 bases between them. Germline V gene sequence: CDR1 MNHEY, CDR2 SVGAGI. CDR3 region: CASSYSQDVSYEQYF. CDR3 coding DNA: TGTGCCAGCAGTTACTCTCAGGACGTATCCTACGAGCAGTACTTC.

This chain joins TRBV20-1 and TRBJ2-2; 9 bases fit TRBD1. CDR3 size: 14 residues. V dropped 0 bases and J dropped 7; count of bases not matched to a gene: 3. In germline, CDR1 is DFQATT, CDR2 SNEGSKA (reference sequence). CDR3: CSAREGQGGGELFF. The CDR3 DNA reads TGCAGTGCTAGAGAGGGACAGGGAGGCGGGGAGCTGTTTTTT.

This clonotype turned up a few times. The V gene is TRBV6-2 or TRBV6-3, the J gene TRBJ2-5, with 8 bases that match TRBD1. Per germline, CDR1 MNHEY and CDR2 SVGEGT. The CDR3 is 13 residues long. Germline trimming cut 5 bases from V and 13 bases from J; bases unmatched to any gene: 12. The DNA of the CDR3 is TGTGCCAGCAGTACCGGGACAGGCCTCAGAGGGTACTTC. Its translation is CASSTGTGLRGYF.

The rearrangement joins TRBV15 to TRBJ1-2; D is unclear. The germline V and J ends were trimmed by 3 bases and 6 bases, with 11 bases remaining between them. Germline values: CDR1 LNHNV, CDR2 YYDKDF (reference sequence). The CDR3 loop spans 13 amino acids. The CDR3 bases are TGTGCCACCAGCAGGACATCGATTAATGGCTACACCTTC. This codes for CATSRTSINGYTF.

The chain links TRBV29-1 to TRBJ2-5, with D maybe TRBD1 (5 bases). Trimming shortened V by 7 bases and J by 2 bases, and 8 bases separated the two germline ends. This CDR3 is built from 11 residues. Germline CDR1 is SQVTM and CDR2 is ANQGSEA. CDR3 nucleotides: TGCAGCGGTGGACATCAAGAGACCCAGTACTTC. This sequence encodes CSGGHQETQYF.

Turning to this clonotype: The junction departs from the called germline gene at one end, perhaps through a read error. CDR3: CAGSQMRQGPGANVLTF. The CDR3 coding sequence is TGTGCCGGCAGCCAGATGCGGCAGGGGCCCGGGGCCAACGTCCTGACTTTC. The chain links TRBV3-1 to TRBJ2-6, with D tentatively TRBD1 (6 bases). The CDR3 extends over 17 amino acids. The V gene's germline CDR1 is LGHDT and CDR2 YNNKEL (reference sequence).

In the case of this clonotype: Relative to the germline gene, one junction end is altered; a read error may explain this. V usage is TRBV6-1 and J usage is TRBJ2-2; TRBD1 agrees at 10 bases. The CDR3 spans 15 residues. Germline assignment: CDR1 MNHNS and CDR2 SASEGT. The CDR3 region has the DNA TGTACCAGCAGTGTCGGGACAGGGGAGGCCGGGGAGCTGTTTTTT. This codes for CTSSVGTGEAGELFF.

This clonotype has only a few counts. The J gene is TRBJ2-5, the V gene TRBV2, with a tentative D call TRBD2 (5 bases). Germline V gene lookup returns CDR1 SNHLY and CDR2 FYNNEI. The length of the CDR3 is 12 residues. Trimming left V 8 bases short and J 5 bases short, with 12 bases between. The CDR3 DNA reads TGTGCCAGCGCTACGGGATGGGAGACCCAGTACTTC. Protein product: CASATGWETQYF.

CDR3 sequence: CASTLAGGTYNEQYF. CDR3 in DNA: TGTGCCAGCACCCTAGCGGGGGGGACGTACAATGAGCAGTACTTC. The chain recombines TRBV28 with TRBJ2-5, with 12 bases identical to TRBD2. This CDR3 spans 15 amino acids. V gave up 7 bases and J gave up 11 bases; unmatched junction bases: 14. The germline CDR1 and CDR2 sequences are MDHEN and SYDVKM.

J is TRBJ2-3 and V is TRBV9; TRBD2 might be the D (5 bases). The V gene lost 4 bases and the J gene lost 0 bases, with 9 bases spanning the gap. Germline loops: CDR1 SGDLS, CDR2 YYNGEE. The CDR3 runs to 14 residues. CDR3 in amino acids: CASSQLGSTDTQYF. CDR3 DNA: TGTGCCAGCAGCCAACTAGGGAGCACAGATACGCAGTATTTT.

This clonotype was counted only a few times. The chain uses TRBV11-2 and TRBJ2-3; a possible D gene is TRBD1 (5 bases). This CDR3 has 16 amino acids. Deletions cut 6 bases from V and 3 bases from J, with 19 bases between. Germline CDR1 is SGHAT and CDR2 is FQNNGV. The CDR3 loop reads CASRPTSQGSTDTQYF. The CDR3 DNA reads TGTGCCAGCAGACCTACTTCGCAGGGATCGACAGATACGCAGTATTTT.

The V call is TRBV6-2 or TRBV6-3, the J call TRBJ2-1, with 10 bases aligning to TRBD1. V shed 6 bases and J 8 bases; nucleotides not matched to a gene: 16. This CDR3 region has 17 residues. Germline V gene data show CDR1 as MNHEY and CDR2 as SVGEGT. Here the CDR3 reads CASSPGTGASGFDEQFF. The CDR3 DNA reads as TGTGCCAGCAGCCCCGGGACAGGGGCTTCAGGGTTCGATGAGCAGTTCTTC.